The next 5 T cell receptor beta chains were all read from a single sample in a study of vaccination and CD4 T cells after COVID-19. Documented treatment: approximately nine-day PBMC culture with coronavirus spike peptide pools or control peptides (ViraFEST assay). These receptors have no identified antigens. Cultured CD4+ T cell DNA underwent sequencing with the Oncomine TCR Beta short-read assay. TCRdb used MiXCR to reprocess the PCR reads, holding one entry per CDR3 protein. Of about 20,000 distinct CDR3 sequences in the sample, less than 70% were seen once. The sample was CD4+ T cells from blood, cultured in vitro. These receptors were collected from a human donor who had recovered from COVID-19.

This sequence joins TRBV20-1 and TRBJ1-5; no clear D. The CDR3 has 13 amino acids. Germline V lookup: CDR1 DFQATT, CDR2 SNEGSKA (reference sequence). Trimming stripped 3 bases from V and 2 bases from J, with 8 bases between. DNA of the CDR3: TGCAGTGCTAGCCCGGCGGGCAATCAGCCCCAGCATTTT. It codes for CSASPAGNQPQHF.

V usage is TRBV10-3 and J usage is TRBJ2-4; 13 nucleotides align to TRBD2. V lost 0 bases and J lost 1; bases outside the gene matches: 0. The CDR3 runs to 17 residues. Germline V gene data show CDR1 as ENHRY and CDR2 as SYGVKD. Here the CDR3 DNA reads TGTGCCATCAGTGAGTCGACTAGCGGGAGGGCCAAAAACATTCAGTACTTC. This sequence encodes CAISESTSGRAKNIQYF.

This chain connects TRBV19 to TRBJ2-5; no firm D call. Germline loops: CDR1 LNHDA, CDR2 SQIVND (reference sequence). The CDR3 is 14 amino acids. The V and J ends lost 6 bases and 5 bases respectively, with 16 bases between them. The CDR3 nucleotides are TGTGCCAGTAGGAATGGCGAAGGACGGGAGACCCAGTACTTC. This sequence encodes CASRNGEGRETQYF.

This CDR3 reads CASSIQTGQKEGTEAFF. In DNA, the CDR3 is TGTGCCAGTAGTATCCAGACGGGACAAAAGGAGGGGACTGAAGCTTTCTTT. The chain is built from TRBV19 and TRBJ1-1; perhaps TRBD1 as D (6 bases). Germline V gene data show CDR1 as LNHDA and CDR2 as SQIVND (reference sequence). V was shortened by 3 bases and J by 5 bases, with 22 bases between the two germline ends. This CDR3 is built from 17 residues.

The chain combines TRBV7-6 with TRBJ1-5, with D perhaps TRBD1 (6 bases). The CDR3 has 18 residues. Between the trimmed V and J ends, which lost 3 bases and 4 bases, there was a span of 22 bases. Germline CDR1 and CDR2: SGHVS and FNYEAQ. Here the CDR3 DNA reads TGTGCCAGCAGCTTTGTAATAGTTCGGCAGGGGATAAATCAGCCCCAGCATTTT. Translation gives CASSFVIVRQGINQPQHF.